This TCR beta chain appears in the sequencing data of a study of blood T cells in healthy people across ages. Remarks on this clonotype: Its antigen remains unknown.

Together with a sample-barcoded 5' primer, a J-beta primer mix was included in a second PCR lasting roughly 6 to 12 cycles. One entry per CDR3 protein, called by TCRdb with MiXCR from the 5' RACE reads. This table holds approximately 780,000 distinct CDR3 sequences, roughly 24% found once. General study findings and limits: Long-lived and aged donors differed, with more naive CD4+ cells and higher diversity in the long-lived.

There are 15 residues in the CDR3. The germline gives CDR1 SGDLS, CDR2 YYNGEE. J was trimmed by 4 bases and V by 4 bases; bases with no gene match: 9. This sample was shared with a second study, whose subject was T cells of mothers and their children. According to that study: Whatever RNA was extracted went entirely into cDNA synthesis, at around 1.6 ug per 15 ul.

The chain recombines TRBV9 with TRBJ2-3; 7 nucleotides match TRBD1. The TCR originated in a boy aged 5-17 years in good health. The specimen sequenced was blood. CDR3 bases: TGTGCCAGCAGCCAGGGGGACAGCTTGTCAGATACGCAGTATTTT. Translation: CASSQGDSLSDTQYF.